Detailed here is one TCR beta chain. Amplified TCR beta CDR3 regions derived from RNA transcripts. The HTBI primer set served for first-round RT-PCR of the TCR CDR3. Each CDR3 protein is one row after TCRdb ran MiXCR on the multiplex PCR reads. The sample has around 290,000 distinct CDR3 sequences, less than 15% seen once. The sample belongs to a study of T cells in Graves' hyperthyroidism and ophthalmopathy. Germline-derived CDR1 and CDR2 are SNHLY and FYNNEI. Trimming took off 2 bases at V and 3 bases at J, with 5 bases between the two ends. This CDR3 comprises 13 residues. The chain recombines TRBV2 with TRBJ1-5, with D unresolved. The receptor was derived from a woman aged 25 to 39 with Graves' hyperthyroidism that later progressed to Graves' ophthalmopathy. Sample: blood. CDR3 amino acids: CASSEHLNQPQHF. CDR3 nucleotides: TGTGCCAGCAGTGAACATCTCAATCAGCCCCAGCATTTT.